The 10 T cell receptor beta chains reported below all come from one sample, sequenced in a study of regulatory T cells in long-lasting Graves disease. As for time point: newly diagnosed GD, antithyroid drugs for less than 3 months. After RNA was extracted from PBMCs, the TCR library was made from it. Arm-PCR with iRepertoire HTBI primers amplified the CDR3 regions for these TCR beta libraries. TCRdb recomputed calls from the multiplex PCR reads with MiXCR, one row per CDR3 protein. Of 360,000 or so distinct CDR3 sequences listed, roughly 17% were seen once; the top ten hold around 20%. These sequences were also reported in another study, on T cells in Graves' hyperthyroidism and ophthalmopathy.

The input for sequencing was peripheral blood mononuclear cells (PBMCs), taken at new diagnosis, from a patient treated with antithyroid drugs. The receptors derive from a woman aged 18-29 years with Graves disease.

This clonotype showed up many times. The CDR3 spells CASSFWGVTPDTQYF. The CDR3, as DNA: TGTGCCAGCAGTTTTTGGGGGGTGACGCCAGATACGCAGTATTTT. The rearrangement uses TRBV12-3 or TRBV12-4 and TRBJ2-3; maybe TRBD2 (6 bases). This CDR3 is built from 15 residues. V lost 3 bases, J lost 4 bases, and 14 bases lay in between.

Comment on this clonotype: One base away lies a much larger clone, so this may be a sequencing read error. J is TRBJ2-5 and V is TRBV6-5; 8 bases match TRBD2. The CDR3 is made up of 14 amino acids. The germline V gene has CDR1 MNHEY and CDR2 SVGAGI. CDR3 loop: CASSYSPGGETRYF. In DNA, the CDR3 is TGTGCCAGCAGTTACTCGCCCGGGGGGGAGACCCGGTACTTC.

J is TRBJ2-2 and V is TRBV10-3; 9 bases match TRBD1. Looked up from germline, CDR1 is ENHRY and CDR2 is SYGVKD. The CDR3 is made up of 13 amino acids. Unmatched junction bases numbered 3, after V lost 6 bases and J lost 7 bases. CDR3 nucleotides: TGTGCCATCAGACAGGGGGCCAGCGGGGAGCTGTTTTTT. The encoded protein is CAIRQGASGELFF.

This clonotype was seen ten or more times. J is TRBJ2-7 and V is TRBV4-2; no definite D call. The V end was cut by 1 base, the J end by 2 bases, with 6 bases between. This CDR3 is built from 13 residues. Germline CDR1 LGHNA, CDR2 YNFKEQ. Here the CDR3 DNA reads TGTGCCAGCAGCCAAGGACGGACCTACGAGCAGTACTTC. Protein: CASSQGRTYEQYF.

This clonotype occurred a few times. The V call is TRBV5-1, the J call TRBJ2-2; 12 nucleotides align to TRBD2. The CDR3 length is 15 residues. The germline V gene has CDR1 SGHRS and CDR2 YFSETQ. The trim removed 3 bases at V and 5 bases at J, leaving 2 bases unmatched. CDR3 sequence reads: CASSYTSGRTGELFF. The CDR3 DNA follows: TGCGCCAGCAGCTACACTAGCGGGAGGACCGGGGAGCTGTTTTTT.

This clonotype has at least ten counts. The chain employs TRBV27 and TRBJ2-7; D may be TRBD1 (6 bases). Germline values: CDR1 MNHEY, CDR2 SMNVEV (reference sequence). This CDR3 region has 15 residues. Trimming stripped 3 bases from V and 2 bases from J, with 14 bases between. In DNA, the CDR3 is TGTGCCAGCAGTTTCGGTAGTACAGGGACCTACGAGCAGTACTTC. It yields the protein CASSFGSTGTYEQYF.

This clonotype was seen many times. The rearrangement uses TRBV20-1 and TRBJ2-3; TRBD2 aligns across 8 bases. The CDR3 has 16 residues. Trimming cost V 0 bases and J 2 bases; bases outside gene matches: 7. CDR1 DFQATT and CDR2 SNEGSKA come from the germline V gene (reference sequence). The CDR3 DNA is TGCAGTGCTAGAGATTGGAGAGCGGGGGTCACAGATACGCAGTATTTT. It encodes CSARDWRAGVTDTQYF.

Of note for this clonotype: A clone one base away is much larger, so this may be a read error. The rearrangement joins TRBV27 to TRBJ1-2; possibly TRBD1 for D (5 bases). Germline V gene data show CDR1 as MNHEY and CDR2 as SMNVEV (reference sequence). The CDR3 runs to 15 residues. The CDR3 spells CTSSGRDRGIYGYTF. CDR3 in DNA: TGTACCAGCAGTGGTAGGGATCGGGGGATATATGGCTACACCTTC.

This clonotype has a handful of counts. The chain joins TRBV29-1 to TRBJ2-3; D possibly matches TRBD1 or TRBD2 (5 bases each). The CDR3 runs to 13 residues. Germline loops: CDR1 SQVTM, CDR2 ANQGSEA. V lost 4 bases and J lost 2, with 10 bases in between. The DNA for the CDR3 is TGCAGCGTTGCGGGGCGGAACACAGATACGCAGTATTTT. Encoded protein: CSVAGRNTDTQYF.

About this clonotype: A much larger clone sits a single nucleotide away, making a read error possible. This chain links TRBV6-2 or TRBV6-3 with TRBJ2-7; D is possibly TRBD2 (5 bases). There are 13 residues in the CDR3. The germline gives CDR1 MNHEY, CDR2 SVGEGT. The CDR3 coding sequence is TGTGCCGGCAGTTTAGCGAAGTCCTACGAGCAGTACTTC. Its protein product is CAGSLAKSYEQYF.